What follows are 6 T cell receptor beta chains derived from one specimen sequenced in a study of CD8 T cells in Susac syndrome. RNA totalling roughly 0.5 to 1 ug underwent reverse transcription with random hexamers. TCRdb re-derived calls from the immunoSEQ multiplex PCR reads in MiXCR, one entry per CDR3 protein. The sample has about 130,000 distinct CDR3 sequences, around 94% seen once. The specimen sequenced was CD4+ T cells from PBMCs. All receptors come from a human donor with multiple sclerosis.

The CDR3 spells CASSFSGGRPTEAFF. The CDR3 nucleotides are TGCGCCAGCAGCTTCTCAGGGGGAAGGCCAACTGAAGCTTTCTTT. J is TRBJ1-1 and V is TRBV5-1, with 7 bases lining up with TRBD1. CDR3 length equals 15 residues. V dropped 2 bases and J dropped 5; count of bases not matched to a gene: 9. Germline CDR1 reads SGHRS; CDR2 reads YFSETQ.

V is TRBV5-6 and J is TRBJ2-2; D possibly corresponds to TRBD1 (6 bases). The germline V gene encodes CDR1 SGHDT and CDR2 YYEEEE. Trimming took 3 bases from V and 0 from J, leaving 6 bases between them. The CDR3 sequence is 14 residues long. In DNA, the CDR3 is TGTGCCAGCAGCTGGACAGCGAACACCGGGGAGCTGTTTTTT. Protein product: CASSWTANTGELFF.

The gene calls are TRBV20-1 and TRBJ2-3; D is possibly TRBD1 or TRBD2 (6 bases each). This CDR3 is built from 16 residues. The germline gives CDR1 DFQATT, CDR2 SNEGSKA (reference sequence). Trimming shortened V by 6 bases and J by 3 bases, and 22 bases separated the two germline ends. The CDR3 reads CSASMTGRGGTDTQYF. The CDR3 coding sequence is TGCAGTGCATCAATGACGGGCAGGGGAGGAACAGATACGCAGTATTTT.

This rearrangement joins TRBV25-1 to TRBJ2-6, with 9 positions matching TRBD1. This CDR3 is 17 amino acids long. The V and J ends lost 2 bases and 1 base, in that order; junction bases with no gene match: 3. CDR1 and CDR2 (germline): MGHDK, SYGVNS. Here the CDR3 reads CASSEPGTGSGANVLTF. The CDR3 DNA is TGTGCCAGCAGTGAACCCGGGACAGGGTCTGGGGCCAACGTCCTGACTTTC.

The rearrangement uses TRBV6-5 and TRBJ1-1; D is uncertain. This CDR3 contains 15 residues. CDR1 is MNHEY and CDR2 is SVGAGI in the germline V gene. Trimming pared 6 bases from V and 3 bases from J, leaving 17 bases between. The CDR3 nucleotides read TGTGCCAGCAGACCTAGTACCCGGCTGGACACTGAAGCTTTCTTT. Protein: CASRPSTRLDTEAFF.

The V call is TRBV20-1, the J call TRBJ1-2; maybe TRBD1 (5 bases). The CDR3 length is 13 residues. Germline V gene data show CDR1 as DFQATT and CDR2 as SNEGSKA (reference sequence). The ends were cut back, 0 bases at V and 12 bases at J, with 17 bases in the middle. CDR3 region: CSARDRSGGGDTF. In nucleotides, the CDR3 is TGCAGTGCTAGAGATAGGTCAGGTGGGGGTGACACCTTC.